A single sample is the source of the 17 T cell receptor beta chains below, sequenced in a study of PD-L1 blockade in urothelial cancer. TCRdb's copy holds only in-frame clones and misses some; the assay was immunoSEQ multiplex PCR. The table includes about 45,000 clones, about 87% detected once. Sequencing was performed on PBMCs, taken around atezolizumab (anti-PD-L1) treatment. Every receptor here comes from a man of 80 years or more with urothelial cancer.

The chain links TRBV19 to TRBJ2-7, with D possibly being TRBD2 (6 bases). Germline V gene lookup returns CDR1 LNHDA and CDR2 SQIVND (reference sequence). CDR3 size: 15 residues. Trimming cost V 2 bases and J 4 bases, with 15 bases left between them. In DNA, the CDR3 is TGTGCCAGTAGTATAAGTAGCGGTTATCCTTACGAGCAGTACTTC. This gives the protein CASSISSGYPYEQYF. The complete variable domain, with remaining parts taken from reference TRBV19 and TRBJ2-7, reads DGGITQSPKYLFRKEGQNVTLSCEQNLNHDAMYWYRQDPGQGLRLIYYSQIVNDFQKGDIAEGYSVSREKKESFPLTVTSAQKNPTAFYLCASSISSGYPYEQYFGPGTRLTVT.

This clone was seen a few times. The V and J genes are TRBV2 and TRBJ1-4; D call uncertain. The CDR3 is made up of 12 amino acids. The V end was cut by 4 bases, the J end by 5 bases, with 5 bases between. Germline V gene sequence: CDR1 SNHLY, CDR2 FYNNEI. The CDR3 coding sequence is TGTGCCAGCAGTGTTAGCAATGAAAAACTGTTTTTT. This sequence encodes CASSVSNEKLFF.

The rearrangement joins TRBV7-6 to TRBJ2-1; 8 nucleotides match TRBD1. V gave up 3 bases and J gave up 7 bases; unmatched junction bases: 5. The CDR3 covers 14 residues. Germline V gives CDR1 SGHVS, CDR2 FNYEAQ. The CDR3 sequence is CASSFLQGANEQFF. CDR3 DNA sequence: TGTGCCAGCAGCTTTCTGCAGGGGGCGAATGAGCAGTTCTTC.

The chain carries TRBV5-6 and TRBJ1-2, with D maybe TRBD1 (5 bases). The germline CDR1 and CDR2 sequences are SGHDT and YYEEEE. V lost 0 bases and J 2 bases, leaving 8 bases between the germline ends. The CDR3 is made up of 14 amino acids. CDR3 loop: CASSLGPGNYGYTF. CDR3 nucleotide sequence: TGTGCCAGCAGCTTGGGACCAGGGAACTATGGCTACACCTTC. Combining the CDR3 with reference TRBV5-6 and TRBJ1-2 gives the whole variable domain DAGVTQSPTHLIKTRGQQVTLRCSPKSGHDTVSWYQQALGQGPQFIFQYYEEEERQRGNFPDRFSGHQFPNYSSELNVNALLLGDSALYLCASSLGPGNYGYTFGSGTRLTVV.

The CDR3 reads CASKDTQGYEQYF. The CDR3 DNA is TGTGCCAGCAAGGACACCCAGGGGTACGAGCAGTACTTC. The J gene is TRBJ2-7, the V gene TRBV6-1, with D tentatively TRBD1 (6 bases). The V gene's germline CDR1 is MNHNS and CDR2 SASEGT. This CDR3 spans 13 amino acids. V shed 7 bases and J shed 4 bases, with 14 bases lying between them.

This chain links TRBV29-1 with TRBJ2-5; D is possibly TRBD1 (5 bases). Germline V gene data show CDR1 as SQVTM and CDR2 as ANQGSEA. The CDR3 runs to 14 residues. Deletions cut 5 bases from V and 2 bases from J, with 15 bases between. This chain's CDR3 is CSVYGAGPQETQYF. The CDR3 DNA reads as TGCAGCGTTTATGGTGCAGGGCCACAAGAGACCCAGTACTTC.

This chain joins TRBV27 and TRBJ2-1; TRBD2 matches at 12 bases. In germline, CDR1 is MNHEY, CDR2 SMNVEV (reference sequence). V was pared by 5 bases and J by 5 bases, with 10 bases of the junction left unmatched. The length of the CDR3 is 17 residues. CDR3 sequence (DNA): TGTGCCAGCAGTGAACGTTTTCGACTAGCGGGAGACAATGAGCAGTTCTTC. Its protein product is CASSERFRLAGDNEQFF.

This clone was seen once. V and J are TRBV2 and TRBJ2-1, with 8 nucleotides matching TRBD2. The J segment lost 4 bases and the V segment lost 7 bases, leaving 9 bases of the junction unmatched. The CDR3 consists of 15 residues. CDR1 and CDR2 from the germline V gene are SNHLY and FYNNEI. CDR3 nucleotide sequence: TGTGCCAGCACGGTTGGGGCTAGCGGGTACAATGAGCAGTTCTTC. It yields the protein CASTVGASGYNEQFF.

The chain links TRBV5-1 to TRBJ2-7, with 10 bases that match TRBD1. CDR1 SGHRS and CDR2 YFSETQ come from the germline V gene. This CDR3 comprises 15 residues. The V and J ends lost 3 bases and 3 bases, in that order; junction bases with no gene match: 6. CDR3 region: CASSYGDRGYYEQYF. In nucleotides, the CDR3 is TGCGCCAGCAGCTATGGGGACAGGGGCTACTACGAGCAGTACTTC.

The rearrangement links TRBV2 to TRBJ2-3; no clear D gene. Germline V lookup: CDR1 SNHLY, CDR2 FYNNEI. Trimming removed 5 bases from V and 4 bases from J, with 10 bases in between. The CDR3 sequence is 13 residues long. DNA of the CDR3: TGTGCCAGCAGTCCGCCCCCGGCAGATACGCAGTATTTT. Amino acid sequence: CASSPPPADTQYF.

This clone was picked up one time. This chain uses TRBV6-1 with TRBJ2-1; TRBD1 aligns across 9 bases. Germline CDR1 reads MNHNS; CDR2 reads SASEGT. V shed 5 bases, J shed 6 bases, and the junction held 5 bases outside the gene matches. The CDR3 is 14 residues long. The CDR3: CASSIETGGNEQFF. Here the CDR3 DNA reads TGTGCCAGCAGTATTGAGACAGGGGGCAATGAGCAGTTCTTC.

This chain links TRBV5-6 with TRBJ1-2; D is ambiguous. Trimming removed 1 base at V and 8 bases at J, with 15 bases between. The CDR3 consists of 14 residues. From germline, CDR1 is SGHDT and CDR2 YYEEEE. The chain's CDR3 is CASSLFGGAEGYTF. In DNA form, the CDR3 reads TGTGCCAGCAGCTTGTTCGGCGGAGCGGAGGGCTACACCTTC.

Concerning this clone: At the DNA level, this CDR3 is encoded by other sequences in the same sample as well. The CDR3 sequence: CASSIGAVSYEQYF. DNA for the CDR3: TGTGCCAGTAGTATAGGGGCCGTCTCCTACGAGCAGTACTTC. The chain couples TRBV19 to TRBJ2-7; D is ambiguous. CDR1 and CDR2 from the germline V gene are LNHDA and SQIVND (reference sequence). Trimming pared 1 base from V and 0 bases from J, leaving 7 bases between. The CDR3 runs to 14 residues.

The chain recombines TRBV5-1 with TRBJ2-5; D perhaps matches TRBD2 (6 bases). V was cut by 4 bases and J by 5 bases, with 15 bases left in between. Germline V CDR1 and CDR2: SGHRS, YFSETQ. There are 14 residues in the CDR3. CDR3 residues: CASSPSGLRETQYF. In nucleotides, the CDR3 is TGCGCCAGCAGCCCGTCGGGACTGCGGGAGACCCAGTACTTC.

The gene calls are TRBV19 and TRBJ1-4; 9 positions match TRBD1. After removal of 4 bases from V and 8 bases from J, the junction contained 5 bases not matched to a gene. Germline-derived CDR1 and CDR2 are LNHDA and SQIVND (reference sequence). CDR3 size: 14 residues. The DNA of the CDR3 is TGTGCCAGTAGTACGGGACAGGGAAGGGAAAAACTGTTTTTT. It yields the protein CASSTGQGREKLFF.

This chain connects TRBV11-2 to TRBJ2-1; 8 bases agree with TRBD2. The CDR3 has 14 amino acids. The V gene's germline CDR1 is SGHAT and CDR2 FQNNGV. V lost 7 bases to trimming and J lost 4 bases; unmatched junction nucleotides: 6. In DNA form, the CDR3 reads TGTGCCAGCACCCCGGGAGGGGGGTACAATGAGCAGTTCTTC. Amino acids: CASTPGGGYNEQFF.

The rearrangement joins TRBV6-1 to TRBJ2-7; tentatively, D is TRBD2 (6 bases). Per the germline V gene, CDR1 is MNHNS and CDR2 is SASEGT. The CDR3 has 15 amino acids. V was shortened by 7 bases and J by 3 bases, with 19 bases between the two germline ends. The CDR3 nucleotides read TGTGCCAGCACCTCGTCCGGGACTTTACGCTACGAGCAGTACTTC. The encoded protein is CASTSSGTLRYEQYF.